Below, 19 T cell receptor beta chains from the same sample are listed, as sequenced in a study of human T cells and chemical hapten exposure. Each CDR3 protein is one row after TCRdb ran MiXCR on the RACE reads. Of roughly 75,000 distinct CDR3 sequences listed, about 8.6% are singletons. Described time point: healthy volunteer bleed at 6 weeks. Blood, whole and unfractionated, served as the source for total RNA extraction. The specimen sequenced was whole blood. These receptors came from a female donor in good health. Some clones in this sample may be carry-over from other donors' samples.

There are many counts of this clonotype. This chain links TRBV5-1 with TRBJ2-5; TRBD1 matches 7 bases. Trimming at V came to 4 bases and at J to 1 base, leaving 4 bases not matched to a gene. Germline V gives CDR1 SGHRS, CDR2 YFSETQ. CDR3 length: 14 amino acids. This CDR3 is CASSAGTAQETQYF. DNA for the CDR3: TGCGCCAGCAGCGCCGGGACAGCCCAAGAGACCCAGTACTTC.

This clonotype was counted at least ten times. V is TRBV24-1 and J is TRBJ2-2; D tentatively reads TRBD1 or TRBD2 (5 bases each). V was pared by 5 bases and J by 4 bases, with 16 bases between. Germline lookup yields CDR1 KGHDR and CDR2 SFDVKD. The CDR3 is 16 amino acids. The DNA for the CDR3 is TGTGCCACCAGTGGGGACCCTGATGAGAGCACCGGGGAGCTGTTTTTT. Translating gives CATSGDPDESTGELFF.

The J gene is TRBJ2-6, the V gene TRBV4-2, with TRBD2 identical over 12 bases. Germline V gene lookup returns CDR1 LGHNA and CDR2 YNFKEQ. V lost 4 bases to trimming and J lost 0 bases; unmatched junction nucleotides: 10. The CDR3 length is 20 residues. The CDR3 spells CASSLASGGAFRSGANVLTF. The CDR3 nucleotides read TGTGCCAGCAGCCTAGCTAGCGGGGGGGCCTTTCGCTCTGGGGCCAACGTCCTGACTTTC.

The chain is built from TRBV19 and TRBJ1-5, with D perhaps TRBD1 (6 bases). Germline loops: CDR1 LNHDA, CDR2 SQIVND (reference sequence). Trimming took off 5 bases at V and 2 bases at J, with 10 bases between the two ends. This CDR3 has 14 amino acids. The CDR3 sequence: CASSRGGRNQPQHF. The DNA of the CDR3 is TGTGCCAGTAGTCGAGGGGGGCGCAATCAGCCCCAGCATTTT. The entire variable domain, with the rest obtained from reference TRBV19 and TRBJ1-5, is as follows: DGGITQSPKYLFRKEGQNVTLSCEQNLNHDAMYWYRQDPGQGLRLIYYSQIVNDFQKGDIAEGYSVSREKKESFPLTVTSAQKNPTAFYLCASSRGGRNQPQHFGDGTRLSIL.

The J gene is TRBJ1-6, the V gene TRBV6-1; TRBD1 is a possible D gene (6 bases). Looked up from germline, CDR1 is MNHNS and CDR2 is SASEGT. With 4 bases removed from V and 10 bases from J, the gap between germline ends came to 14 bases. The CDR3 runs 14 residues. The chain's CDR3 is CASSGAGVSSPLHF. Written as DNA, the CDR3 is TGTGCCAGCAGTGGAGCAGGGGTTAGCTCACCCCTCCACTTT.

This clonotype appeared many times. The CDR3 nucleotides read TGTGCCAGCAGTTCCAACCAGGGGTCCGCAACTAATGAAAAACTGTTTTTT. This encodes CASSSNQGSATNEKLFF. The chain joins TRBV27 to TRBJ1-4; maybe TRBD1 (6 bases). Germline CDR1 reads MNHEY; CDR2 reads SMNVEV (reference sequence). The germline V and J ends were trimmed by 4 bases and 0 bases, with 15 bases remaining between them. The CDR3 is 17 amino acids. The full variable domain, with the rest looked up from reference TRBV27 and TRBJ1-4, is EAQVTQNPRYLITVTGKKLTVTCSQNMNHEYMSWYRQDPGLGLRQIYYSMNVEVTDKGDVPEGYKVSRKEKRNFPLILESPSPNQTSLYFCASSSNQGSATNEKLFFGSGTQLSVL.

This clonotype rates as medium-sized. The J gene is TRBJ2-7, the V gene TRBV20-1; D is unresolved. The germline V and J ends were trimmed by 1 base and 5 bases, with 15 bases remaining between them. This CDR3 spans 14 amino acids. Looked up from germline, CDR1 is DFQATT and CDR2 is SNEGSKA (reference sequence). CDR3 protein: CSARASGETNEQYF. In DNA form, the CDR3 reads TGCAGTGCTAGAGCGTCGGGCGAAACCAACGAGCAGTACTTC.

Ten or more counts support this clonotype. This chain joins TRBV5-1 and TRBJ2-3; no definite D call. Germline V gene data show CDR1 as SGHRS and CDR2 as YFSETQ. This CDR3 spans 13 amino acids. The V and J ends lost 4 bases and 5 bases respectively, with 11 bases between them. The CDR3 sequence: CASSRMAEDTQYF. The CDR3 DNA follows: TGCGCCAGCAGCCGGATGGCAGAAGATACGCAGTATTTT.

In its sample, this clonotype was seen many times. The chain couples TRBV6-1 to TRBJ2-3; TRBD2 might be the D (6 bases). Trimming took 1 base from V and 1 from J, leaving 12 bases between them. Germline V gene data show CDR1 as MNHNS and CDR2 as SASEGT. The CDR3 loop spans 16 amino acids. CDR3 in DNA: TGTGCCAGCAGTGAAGTATGGGCTAGCGGCACAGATACGCAGTATTTT. This codes for CASSEVWASGTDTQYF.

V usage is TRBV20-1 and J usage is TRBJ1-1; 9 positions match TRBD1. The J segment lost 1 base and the V segment lost 6 bases, leaving 3 bases of the junction unmatched. CDR1 is DFQATT, CDR2 SNEGSKA, per germline (reference sequence). CDR3 length: 13 amino acids. The CDR3 coding sequence is TGCAGTGCCCCGGGACAGGGGAACACTGAAGCTTTCTTT. Its translation: CSAPGQGNTEAFF.

The V gene is TRBV7-9, the J gene TRBJ1-4; 9 bases fit TRBD1. The junction had 9 bases not matched to a gene; V was cut back by 5 bases and J by 8 bases. CDR1 SEHNR and CDR2 FQNEAQ come from the germline V gene (reference sequence). The CDR3 has 15 amino acids. The CDR3 loop reads CASSDTGTGIEKLFF. The CDR3 DNA reads as TGTGCCAGCAGCGATACCGGGACAGGGATAGAAAAACTGTTTTTT.

The chain uses TRBV3-1 and TRBJ2-7; D is perhaps TRBD1 or TRBD2 (5 bases each). Between the trimmed V and J ends, which lost 4 bases and 5 bases, there was a span of 12 bases. From germline, CDR1 is LGHDT and CDR2 YNNKEL (reference sequence). The CDR3 is 13 amino acids. The CDR3 protein is CASSRTGGNEQYF. DNA of the CDR3: TGTGCCAGCAGCCGCACTGGGGGAAACGAGCAGTACTTC.

This clonotype has a count of ten or more. The chain is built from TRBV29-1 and TRBJ1-2, with 12 bases that match TRBD1. The V gene's germline CDR1 is SQVTM and CDR2 ANQGSEA. The CDR3 is made up of 13 amino acids. V was clipped by 4 bases and J by 7 bases; unmatched bases: 4. The CDR3 protein is CSVGGTGGSGYTF. The CDR3 DNA is TGCAGCGTTGGTGGGACAGGGGGCAGTGGCTACACCTTC.

The gene calls are TRBV6-5 and TRBJ1-5; 8 nucleotides match TRBD1. CDR1 is MNHEY, CDR2 SVGAGI, per germline. The CDR3 spans 15 residues. Unmatched junction bases numbered 7, after V lost 6 bases and J lost 3 bases. CDR3 loop: CASSRDRHHNQPQHF. The CDR3 bases are TGTGCCAGCAGCCGGGACAGGCATCACAATCAGCCCCAGCATTTT.

V is TRBV7-9 and J is TRBJ2-6; D is uncertain. With 8 bases removed from V and 2 bases from J, the gap between germline ends came to 13 bases. The germline CDR1 and CDR2 sequences are SEHNR and FQNEAQ (reference sequence). The length of the CDR3 is 15 residues. CDR3 bases: TGTGCCAGCTCTCGAGGCAGCACTGGGGCCAACGTCCTGACTTTC. Translation gives CASSRGSTGANVLTF.

At least ten counts were recorded for this clonotype. The rearrangement uses TRBV4-2 and TRBJ1-4; tentative D call: TRBD1 (5 bases). V was trimmed by 0 bases and J by 4 bases, leaving 12 bases between them. Germline V gene lookup returns CDR1 LGHNA and CDR2 YNFKEQ. This CDR3 has 16 residues. The CDR3 here is CASSQDGGAVNEKLFF. The CDR3 coding sequence is TGTGCCAGCAGCCAAGACGGTGGGGCAGTTAATGAAAAACTGTTTTTT.

This clonotype was counted ten times or more. This chain uses TRBV19 with TRBJ2-6; D is undetermined. Germline V lookup: CDR1 LNHDA, CDR2 SQIVND (reference sequence). The CDR3 covers 15 residues. V lost 7 bases and J lost 0, with 10 bases in between. The DNA for the CDR3 is TGTGCCAGTAACCCCATCGGCTCTGGGGCCAACGTCCTGACTTTC. It yields the protein CASNPIGSGANVLTF. Combining the CDR3 with reference TRBV19 and TRBJ2-6 gives the whole variable domain DGGITQSPKYLFRKEGQNVTLSCEQNLNHDAMYWYRQDPGQGLRLIYYSQIVNDFQKGDIAEGYSVSREKKESFPLTVTSAQKNPTAFYLCASNPIGSGANVLTFGAGSRLTVL.

This clonotype was picked up a small number of times. This chain links TRBV5-4 with TRBJ2-1, with D possibly being TRBD2 (5 bases). The germline gives CDR1 SGHNT, CDR2 YYREEE (reference sequence). Trimming removed 4 bases at V and 9 bases at J, with 11 bases between. There are 12 residues in the CDR3. The CDR3 DNA follows: TGTGCCAGCAGCGAGGAGGCTGGTGAGCAGTTCTTC. Its protein is CASSEEAGEQFF.

This clonotype has just one count. The CDR3 nucleotides read TGTGCCAGCAGTTTATACGCGGGACGTAACACAGATACGCAGTATTTT. Its translation is CASSLYAGRNTDTQYF. The V and J genes are TRBV12-3 or TRBV12-4 and TRBJ2-3; TRBD2 might be the D (6 bases). The CDR3 runs to 16 residues. The V end lost 2 bases, the J end lost 2 bases, and 14 bases lay between the germline ends.